Given below is one T cell receptor beta chain in context. This record comes from a study of CD8 T cells in Susac syndrome. V shed 5 bases and J 3 bases; nucleotides not matched to a gene: 7. The CDR3 sequence is 15 residues long. The germline gives CDR1 SEHNR, CDR2 FQNEAQ (reference sequence). TCR beta from blood CD8+ and CD4+ T cells was sequenced. Random hexamers were used to reverse transcribe roughly 0.5 to 1 ug of RNA. A multiplex approach, immunoSEQ multiplex PCR, amplified TCR beta CDR3 across 54 Vbeta and 13 Jbeta. One entry per CDR3 protein results from TCRdb running MiXCR on the immunoSEQ multiplex PCR reads. This table has around 150,000 distinct CDR3 sequences, more than 85% appearing once.

Sequences were obtained from CD8+ T cells from PBMCs. The origin of this receptor is a human donor with Susac syndrome. The V call is TRBV7-9, the J call TRBJ1-5; TRBD1 matches 7 bases. CDR3 loop: CASSLGDSYNQPQHF. The CDR3, as DNA: TGTGCCAGCAGCCTTGGGGACAGTTACAATCAGCCCCAGCATTTT.